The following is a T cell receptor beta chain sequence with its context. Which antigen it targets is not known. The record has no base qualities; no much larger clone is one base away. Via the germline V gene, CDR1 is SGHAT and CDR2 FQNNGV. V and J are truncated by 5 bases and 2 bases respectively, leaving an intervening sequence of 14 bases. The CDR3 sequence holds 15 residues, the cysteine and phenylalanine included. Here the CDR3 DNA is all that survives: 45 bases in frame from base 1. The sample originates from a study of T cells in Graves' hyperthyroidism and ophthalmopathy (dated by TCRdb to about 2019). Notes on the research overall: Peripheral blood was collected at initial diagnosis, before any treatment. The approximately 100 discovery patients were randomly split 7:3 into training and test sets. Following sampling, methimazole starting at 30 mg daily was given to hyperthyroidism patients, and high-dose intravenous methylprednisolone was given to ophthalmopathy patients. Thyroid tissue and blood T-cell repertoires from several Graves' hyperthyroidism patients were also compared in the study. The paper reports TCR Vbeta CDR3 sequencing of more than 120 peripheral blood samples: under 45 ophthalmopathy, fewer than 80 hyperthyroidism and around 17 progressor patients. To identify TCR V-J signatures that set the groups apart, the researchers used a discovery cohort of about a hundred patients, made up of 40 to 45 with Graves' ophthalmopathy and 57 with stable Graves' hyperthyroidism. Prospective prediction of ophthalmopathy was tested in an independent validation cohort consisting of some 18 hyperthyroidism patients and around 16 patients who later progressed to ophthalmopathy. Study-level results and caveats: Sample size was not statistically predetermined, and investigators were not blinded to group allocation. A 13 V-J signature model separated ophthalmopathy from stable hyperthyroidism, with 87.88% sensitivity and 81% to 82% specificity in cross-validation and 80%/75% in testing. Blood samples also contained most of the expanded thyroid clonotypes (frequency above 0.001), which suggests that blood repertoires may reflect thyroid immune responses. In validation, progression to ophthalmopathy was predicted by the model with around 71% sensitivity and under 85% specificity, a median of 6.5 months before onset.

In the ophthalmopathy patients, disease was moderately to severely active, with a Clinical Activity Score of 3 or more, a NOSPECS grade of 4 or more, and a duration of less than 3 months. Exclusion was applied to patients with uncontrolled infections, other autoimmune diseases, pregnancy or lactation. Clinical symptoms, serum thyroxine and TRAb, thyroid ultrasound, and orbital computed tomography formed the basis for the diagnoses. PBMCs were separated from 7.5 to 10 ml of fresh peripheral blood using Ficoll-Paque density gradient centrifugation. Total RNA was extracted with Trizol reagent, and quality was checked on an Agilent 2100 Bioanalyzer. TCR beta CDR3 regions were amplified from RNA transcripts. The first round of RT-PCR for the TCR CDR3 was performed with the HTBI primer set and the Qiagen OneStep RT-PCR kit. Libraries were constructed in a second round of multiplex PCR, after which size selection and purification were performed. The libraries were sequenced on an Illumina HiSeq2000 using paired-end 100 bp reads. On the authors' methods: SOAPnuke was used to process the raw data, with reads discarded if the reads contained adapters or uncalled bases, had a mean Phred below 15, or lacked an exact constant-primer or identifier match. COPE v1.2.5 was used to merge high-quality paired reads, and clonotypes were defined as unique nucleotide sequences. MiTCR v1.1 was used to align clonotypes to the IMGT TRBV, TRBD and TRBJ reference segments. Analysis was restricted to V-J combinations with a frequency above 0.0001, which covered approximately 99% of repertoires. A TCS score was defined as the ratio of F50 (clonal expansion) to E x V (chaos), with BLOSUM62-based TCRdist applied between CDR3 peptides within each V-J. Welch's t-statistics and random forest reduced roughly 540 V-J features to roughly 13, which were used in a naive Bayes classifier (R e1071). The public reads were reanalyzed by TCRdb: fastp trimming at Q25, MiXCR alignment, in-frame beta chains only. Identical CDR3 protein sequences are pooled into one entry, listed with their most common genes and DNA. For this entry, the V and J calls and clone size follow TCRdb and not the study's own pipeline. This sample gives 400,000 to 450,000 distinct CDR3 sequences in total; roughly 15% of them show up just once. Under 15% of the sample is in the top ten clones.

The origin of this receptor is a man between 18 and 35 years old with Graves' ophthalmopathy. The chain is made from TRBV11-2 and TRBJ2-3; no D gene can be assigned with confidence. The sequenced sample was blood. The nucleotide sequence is TGTGCCAGCAGCCCTCTTGGCTACGCCACAGATACGCAGTATTTT. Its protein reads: CASSPLGYATDTQYF.